What follows are 6 T cell receptor beta chains derived from one specimen sequenced in a study of sequential checkpoint blockade in melanoma. Clones were read by immunoSEQ multiplex PCR, and TCRdb kept only the in-frame ones, dropping some. Of 10,000 to 15,000 clones listed, around 23% were seen once; the top ten hold roughly 6.5%. Specified treatment: randomized to nivolumab then ipilimumab (arm A) or the reverse (arm B). The sequenced sample was tumor tissue (inferred from file names), obtained from a patient given nivolumab and ipilimumab in sequence. The receptors were sampled from a human donor with melanoma.

By its share, this clone is medium-sized (0.01 to 0.1%). This rearrangement joins TRBV11-3 to TRBJ2-7; TRBD2 matches 9 bases. This CDR3 is built from 15 residues. CDR1 is SGHNT and CDR2 is YENEEA in the germline V gene. J lost 3 bases, V lost 1 base, and 4 bases had no gene match. CDR3 in amino acids: CASSLGAGGFYEQYF. The DNA of the CDR3 is TGTGCCAGCAGCTTAGGAGCGGGAGGATTCTACGAGCAGTACTTC.

This clone was counted many times. V usage is TRBV11-3 and J usage is TRBJ1-1; D is uncertain. V was cut by 5 bases and J by 5 bases, with 15 bases left in between. This CDR3 is built from 14 residues. Germline loops: CDR1 SGHNT, CDR2 YENEEA. The CDR3 DNA sequence: TGTGCCAGCAGCGGCCAAACGAGGCGGACTGAAGCTTTCTTT. Protein sequence: CASSGQTRRTEAFF.

By sample fraction, this clone is medium-sized. The chain recombines TRBV29-1 with TRBJ1-4, with 9 positions matching TRBD1. The CDR3 covers 14 residues. Trimming cost V 7 bases and J 2 bases; bases outside gene matches: 5. Germline CDR1 SQVTM, CDR2 ANQGSEA. The CDR3 spells CSALTGGTNEKLFF. CDR3 bases: TGCAGCGCCTTGACAGGGGGGACTAATGAAAAACTGTTTTTT.

This clone was counted between two and nine times. The chain employs TRBV6-8 and TRBJ2-7; TRBD1 matches 7 bases. CDR1 is MNHGY, CDR2 SAAAGT, per germline. The CDR3 totals 14 residues. Unmatched junction bases numbered 8, after V lost 6 bases and J lost 3 bases. CDR3: CASRLLGQSYEQYF. For the CDR3, the DNA is TGTGCCAGCAGACTATTGGGACAGAGCTACGAGCAGTACTTC.

The chain employs TRBV11-3 and TRBJ1-5; TRBD1 is a possible D gene (6 bases). CDR3 length equals 14 residues. Trimming took off 4 bases at V and 2 bases at J, with 9 bases between the two ends. From germline, CDR1 is SGHNT and CDR2 YENEEA. CDR3 in DNA: TGTGCCAGCAGCTATGCAGGGGGCAATCAGCCCCAGCATTTT. It yields the protein CASSYAGGNQPQHF.

This clone was seen a few times. The chain is built from TRBV28 and TRBJ1-1; D call uncertain. Per the germline V gene, CDR1 is MDHEN and CDR2 is SYDVKM. There are 13 residues in the CDR3. The V end was cut by 6 bases, the J end by 7 bases, with 15 bases between. CDR3 nucleotides: TGTGCCAGCAGCCCGCCACCCGGGAGTGAAGCTTTCTTT. This sequence encodes CASSPPPGSEAFF.